This T cell receptor (beta chain) derives from a study of blood T cells in healthy people across ages. About the research overall: Template switching retrieved approximately one barcoded beta molecule for each two T cells. The study's findings and limits: Diversity of TCR beta per million T cells declined in a roughly linear way with age. It was not possible, with unsorted PBMCs, to conclusively compare naive and antigen-experienced cells.

Through a sample-barcoded 5' primer and a J-beta primer mix, a second PCR was run for about 6 to 11 cycles. TCRdb reprocessed the 5' RACE reads with MiXCR, giving one entry per CDR3 protein. The sample contains approximately 580,000 distinct CDR3 sequences, about 25% of which appear only once. This clonotype was counted between two and nine times. Its antigen is still unknown. This CDR3 contains 17 residues. V lost 6 bases, J lost 6 bases, and 18 bases stayed unmatched. Germline CDR1 KGHSH, CDR2 LQKENI. This sample was shared with a second study, whose subject was T cells of mothers and their children. That source notes: Over five children and their three healthy Caucasian mothers were the donors.

This chain links TRBV18 with TRBJ2-7, with 9 bases lining up with TRBD2. The TCR sequence derives from a boy aged 5-17 years in good health. The sample consisted of blood. The CDR3 nucleotides are TGTGCCAGCTCCCCTCTTAAAGCGGGGGGCGAAGGAATCGAGCAGTACTTC. Translation: CASSPLKAGGEGIEQYF.